These 21 T cell receptor beta chains came from one sample sequenced in a study of CD8 T cells in ankylosing spondylitis. MiXCR, run by TCRdb on the 5' RACE reads, gives a single entry per CDR3 protein. Counted here are almost 250,000 distinct CDR3 sequences, roughly 32% occurring once; the ten biggest clones make up roughly 4%. Sequencing input: blood, either unsorted or a sorted T cell fraction (not recorded which). The receptors derive from a male donor with ankylosing spondylitis or in good health (not recorded which).

This clonotype appeared once. The chain carries TRBV6-2 or TRBV6-3 and TRBJ2-2; TRBD2 aligns across 12 bases. The CDR3 sequence is 15 residues long. Unmatched junction bases numbered 3, after V lost 4 bases and J lost 6 bases. Germline-derived CDR1 and CDR2 are MNHEY and SVGEGT. The CDR3, as DNA: TGTGCCAGCAGTTCTAGCGGGGGGGCCCCCGGGGAGCTGTTTTTT. Translated, it gives CASSSSGGAPGELFF.

The gene calls are TRBV12-3 or TRBV12-4 and TRBJ1-6; TRBD1 might be the D (5 bases). Trimming took off 0 bases at V and 5 bases at J, with 5 bases between the two ends. The CDR3 length is 14 residues. CDR3 residues: CASSLARDNSPLHF. The CDR3 DNA reads as TGTGCCAGCAGTTTAGCCAGGGATAATTCACCCCTCCACTTT.

Written as DNA, the CDR3 is TGCGCCAGCAGCTTGGCCGGGGACATCAGGCAGTTCTTC. This gives the protein CASSLAGDIRQFF. The rearrangement links TRBV5-1 to TRBJ2-1; weak D call: TRBD1 (6 bases). The CDR3 sequence is 13 residues long. The germline V gene encodes CDR1 SGHRS and CDR2 YFSETQ. With 0 bases removed from V and 12 bases from J, the gap between germline ends came to 13 bases.

The V and J genes are TRBV12-3 or TRBV12-4 and TRBJ2-3, with TRBD1 as a possible D gene (5 bases). This CDR3 contains 12 residues. V was shortened by 5 bases and J by 6 bases, with 9 bases between the two germline ends. The CDR3, as DNA: TGTGCCAGCAGTCCAAACAGGGATACGCAGTATTTT. It yields the protein CASSPNRDTQYF.

The chain recombines TRBV5-5 with TRBJ1-2, with D hard to call. V lost 0 bases and J 8 bases, leaving 8 bases between the germline ends. This CDR3 comprises 12 residues. Germline assignment: CDR1 SGHKS and CDR2 YYEKEE (reference sequence). In DNA form, the CDR3 reads TGTGCCAGCAGCTTGGCCGTAATGGGCTACACCTTC. The encoded protein is CASSLAVMGYTF. Based on the CDR3 plus reference TRBV5-5 and TRBJ1-2, the full variable domain is DAGVTQSPTHLIKTRGQQVTLRCSPISGHKSVSWYQQVLGQGPQFIFQYYEKEERGRGNFPDRFSARQFPNYSSELNVNALLLGDSALYLCASSLAVMGYTFGSGTRLTVV.

The chain has TRBV12-3 or TRBV12-4 and TRBJ2-1; possibly TRBD1 for D (6 bases). The CDR3 spans 14 residues. With 6 bases removed from V and 1 base from J, the gap between germline ends came to 10 bases. Written as DNA, the CDR3 is TGTGCCAGCAGAAGGGACAATTCCTACAATGAGCAGTTCTTC. Protein sequence: CASRRDNSYNEQFF.

This clonotype came up a few times. The chain has TRBV20-1 and TRBJ2-7; D is undetermined. The CDR3 is 13 residues long. Trimming stripped 5 bases from V and 8 bases from J, with 19 bases between. Per germline, CDR1 DFQATT and CDR2 SNEGSKA (reference sequence). The CDR3, as DNA: TGCAGTGCTTTCTTGGGGATACCTACGAAGCAGTACTTC. Protein: CSAFLGIPTKQYF.

This clonotype was observed a handful of times. The gene calls are TRBV6-1 and TRBJ1-1; D remains ambiguous. Germline CDR1 and CDR2: MNHNS and SASEGT. Trimming left V 9 bases short and J 2 bases short, with 4 bases between. This CDR3 comprises 10 residues. Written as DNA, the CDR3 is TGTGCCAGTGATAACACTGAAGCTTTCTTT. Its protein is CASDNTEAFF.

This clonotype was detected a few times. The J gene is TRBJ2-7, the V gene TRBV6-5; a possible D gene is TRBD1 (6 bases). The CDR3 length is 16 residues. V lost 2 bases and J lost 0, with 14 bases in between. The germline gives CDR1 MNHEY, CDR2 SVGAGI. The CDR3 region is CASSYAHRESSYEQYF. For the CDR3, the DNA is TGTGCCAGCAGTTACGCCCACAGGGAGAGCTCCTACGAGCAGTACTTC.

This clonotype was counted between two and nine times. The DNA of the CDR3 is TGTGCCAGCAGTTTATACCCGGCCCTCGGCTCCTACGAGCAGTACTTC. This encodes CASSLYPALGSYEQYF. V and J are TRBV27 and TRBJ2-7; D remains ambiguous. The CDR3 is 16 residues long. The V gene's germline CDR1 is MNHEY and CDR2 SMNVEV (reference sequence). The V end lost 1 base, the J end lost 0 bases, and 13 bases lay between the germline ends.

The V gene is TRBV4-2, the J gene TRBJ2-3; D gene uncertain. The CDR3 is 13 residues long. Germline V CDR1 and CDR2: LGHNA, YNFKEQ. Trimming took off 1 base at V and 6 bases at J, with 8 bases between the two ends. Here the CDR3 reads CASSQATVDTQYF. The CDR3 DNA sequence: TGTGCCAGCAGCCAAGCGACGGTCGATACGCAGTATTTT.

This clonotype was observed many times. This chain joins TRBV6-1 and TRBJ2-3; D may correspond to TRBD1 or TRBD2 (5 bases each). V lost 6 bases to trimming and J lost 4 bases, with 14 bases between them. This CDR3 region has 14 residues. Germline values: CDR1 MNHNS, CDR2 SASEGT. CDR3 sequence (DNA): TGTGCCAGCAGGCCCGGGTTGGGGGCAGATACGCAGTATTTT. Translated: CASRPGLGADTQYF.

The rearrangement joins TRBV12-3 or TRBV12-4 to TRBJ2-1; 8 bases fit TRBD2. This CDR3 contains 12 residues. The V gene end was trimmed by 3 bases and the J gene end by 15 bases; junction bases not matched to a gene: 7. Here the CDR3 reads CASSFPGGRWFF. CDR3 bases: TGTGCCAGCAGTTTCCCGGGGGGGAGGTGGTTCTTC.

V is TRBV12-3 or TRBV12-4 and J is TRBJ1-6; D gene ambiguous. V lost 6 bases and J lost 8, with 17 bases in between. The CDR3 totals 15 residues. The CDR3 reads CASRAGFFADSPLHF. DNA of the CDR3: TGTGCCAGCAGAGCGGGTTTCTTCGCGGATTCACCCCTCCACTTT.

CDR3 in amino acids: CASSFGGGDTDTQYF. DNA of the CDR3: TGTGCCAGCAGTTTCGGCGGGGGGGACACAGATACGCAGTATTTT. The genes are TRBV12-3 or TRBV12-4 and TRBJ2-3; TRBD2 matches at 9 bases. V shed 3 bases and J 2 bases; nucleotides not matched to a gene: 3. The CDR3 is 15 amino acids.

The chain couples TRBV10-3 to TRBJ2-7; D tentatively reads TRBD1 or TRBD2 (5 bases each). Between the trimmed V and J ends, which lost 3 bases and 5 bases, there was a span of 17 bases. Germline values: CDR1 ENHRY, CDR2 SYGVKD. CDR3 length: 15 residues. The CDR3 spells CAISDQDLGRDEQYF. As DNA, the CDR3 is TGTGCCATCAGTGACCAGGACTTGGGACGGGACGAGCAGTACTTC.

The CDR3 here is CAIRLAGGQEQYF. Written as DNA, the CDR3 is TGTGCCATCCGACTAGCGGGGGGGCAGGAGCAGTACTTC. The chain employs TRBV10-3 and TRBJ2-7; the match to TRBD2 covers 14 bases. V dropped 8 bases and J dropped 7; count of bases not matched to a gene: 4. The CDR3 spans 13 residues. Germline CDR1 is ENHRY and CDR2 is SYGVKD.

This sequence joins TRBV13 and TRBJ1-1; D is possibly TRBD1 (5 bases). Germline assignment: CDR1 PRHDT and CDR2 FYEKMQ (reference sequence). The CDR3 runs to 13 residues. V lost 3 bases to trimming and J lost 4 bases, with 9 bases between them. In nucleotides, the CDR3 is TGTGCCAGCAGCTTGTGGCAGGGCACTGAAGCTTTCTTT. Protein sequence: CASSLWQGTEAFF.

The chain carries TRBV12-3 or TRBV12-4 and TRBJ1-1; D uncertain. Deletions cut 3 bases from V and 5 bases from J, with 10 bases between. The CDR3 extends over 13 amino acids. Here the CDR3 reads CASSFVLGTEAFF. In DNA form, the CDR3 reads TGTGCCAGCAGTTTTGTTCTGGGGACTGAAGCTTTCTTT.

V is TRBV20-1 and J is TRBJ1-1; D ambiguous. Germline-derived CDR1 and CDR2 are DFQATT and SNEGSKA (reference sequence). This CDR3 is 11 amino acids long. The ends were cut back, 1 base at V and 3 bases at J, with 3 bases in the middle. CDR3: CSARADTEAFF. The CDR3 DNA reads as TGCAGTGCTAGAGCTGACACTGAAGCTTTCTTT.

The chain is built from TRBV10-3 and TRBJ2-5; weak D call: TRBD1 (5 bases). Trimming took 8 bases from V and 1 from J, leaving 11 bases between them. CDR3 length equals 13 residues. CDR1 is ENHRY and CDR2 is SYGVKD in the germline V gene. CDR3 sequence reads: CAIGARSQETQYF. The CDR3 bases are TGTGCCATCGGGGCCAGGTCCCAAGAGACCCAGTACTTC.